A single sample gave rise to the 18 T cell receptor beta chains below, sequenced in a study of blood T cells in healthy people across ages. A second PCR, run for 7 to 11 cycles, used a sample-barcoded 5' primer plus a J-beta primer mix. TCRdb ran MiXCR on the 5' RACE reads and lists one entry per CDR3 protein. The table records about 1.1 million distinct CDR3 sequences, more than 30% of them present only once. Sequenced: blood. The receptors come from a man aged 18 to 35 in good health.

The V gene is TRBV3-1, the J gene TRBJ1-1; D remains unclear. Trimming shortened V by 3 bases and J by 8 bases, and 10 bases separated the two germline ends. In germline, CDR1 is LGHDT, CDR2 YNNKEL (reference sequence). There are 12 residues in the CDR3. The CDR3 reads CASSHGGSEAFF. The CDR3 coding sequence is TGTGCCAGCAGCCATGGAGGGTCGGAAGCTTTCTTT.

The rearrangement uses TRBV7-2 and TRBJ1-2; TRBD1 aligns across 8 bases. The V gene end was trimmed by 2 bases and the J gene end by 6 bases; junction bases not matched to a gene: 8. Germline V CDR1 and CDR2: SGHTA, FQGNSA. The CDR3 loop spans 15 amino acids. DNA of the CDR3: TGTGCCAGCAGCTTAAATGCAGGGGGCTCTCATGGCTACACCTTC. Translation gives CASSLNAGGSHGYTF.

The sample holds many counts of this clonotype. The V gene is TRBV7-3, the J gene TRBJ2-3; possibly TRBD1 or TRBD2 for D (5 bases each). This CDR3 contains 17 residues. Trimming removed 0 bases from V and 0 bases from J, with 13 bases in between. Germline CDR1 is SGHTA and CDR2 is FQGTGA. CDR3: CASSLTPGTASTDTQYF. CDR3 in DNA: TGTGCCAGCAGCTTAACCCCCGGGACGGCGAGCACAGATACGCAGTATTTT.

In this sample, this clonotype turned up a few times. This chain joins TRBV4-3 and TRBJ1-4; 7 positions agree with TRBD1. Trimming cost V 4 bases and J 0 bases; bases outside gene matches: 5. The germline V gene encodes CDR1 LGHNA and CDR2 YSLEER. The CDR3 is 16 residues long. CDR3 protein: CASSLGTAATNEKLFF. Written as DNA, the CDR3 is TGCGCCAGCAGCCTTGGGACAGCGGCAACTAATGAAAAACTGTTTTTT.

This clonotype occurred once. The rearrangement joins TRBV2 to TRBJ2-2; D may be TRBD1 or TRBD2 (6 bases each). In germline, CDR1 is SNHLY, CDR2 FYNNEI. CDR3 size: 15 residues. V gave up 6 bases and J gave up 0 bases, with 11 bases separating them. The CDR3: CASRRGDSNTGELFF. The CDR3 coding sequence is TGTGCCAGCAGGAGGGGGGACTCGAACACCGGGGAGCTGTTTTTT. Based on the CDR3 plus reference TRBV2 and TRBJ2-2, the full variable domain is EPEVTQTPSHQVTQMGQEVILRCVPISNHLYFYWYRQILGQKVEFLVSFYNNEISEKSEIFDDQFSVERPDGSNFTLKIRSTKLEDSAMYFCASRRGDSNTGELFFGEGSRLTVL.

This clonotype occurred a few times. V and J are TRBV6-1 and TRBJ2-1, with 7 bases that match TRBD2. Germline assignment: CDR1 MNHNS and CDR2 SASEGT. The length of the CDR3 is 16 residues. Germline trimming cut 1 base from V and 4 bases from J; bases unmatched to any gene: 7. The CDR3: CASSEGYSGTYNEQFF. For the CDR3, the DNA is TGTGCCAGCAGTGAAGGGTACAGCGGGACTTACAATGAGCAGTTCTTC.

This clonotype appeared a few times. The rearrangement joins TRBV29-1 to TRBJ1-1; D not resolved. V gave up 0 bases and J gave up 6 bases, with 5 bases separating them. The CDR3 totals 11 residues. Per germline, CDR1 SQVTM and CDR2 ANQGSEA. The CDR3 sequence: CSVEEDAEAFF. CDR3 bases: TGCAGCGTTGAAGAGGACGCTGAAGCTTTCTTT. Full variable domain (remainder filled in from reference TRBV29-1 and TRBJ1-1): SAVISQKPSRDICQRGTSLTIQCQVDSQVTMMFWYRQQPGQSLTLIATANQGSEATYESGFVIDKFPISRPNLTFSTLTVSNMSPEDSSIYLCSVEEDAEAFFGQGTRLTVV.

The chain couples TRBV20-1 to TRBJ1-6; 7 bases are a match to TRBD1. The CDR3 contains 16 residues. Per the germline V gene, CDR1 is DFQATT and CDR2 is SNEGSKA (reference sequence). Germline trimming cut 0 bases from V and 0 bases from J; bases unmatched to any gene: 2. CDR3 protein: CSARDHRGSYNSPLHF. As DNA, the CDR3 is TGCAGTGCTAGAGACCACAGGGGCTCCTATAATTCACCCCTCCACTTT.

This clonotype appeared a few times. The genes are TRBV7-2 and TRBJ2-1; D is possibly TRBD1 or TRBD2 (5 bases each). V gave up 5 bases and J gave up 2 bases, with 10 bases separating them. Per germline, CDR1 SGHTA and CDR2 FQGNSA. This CDR3 contains 14 residues. CDR3 region: CASSRDATYNEQFF. CDR3 nucleotide sequence: TGTGCCAGCAGCCGGGACGCGACCTACAATGAGCAGTTCTTC. Full variable domain (remainder filled in from reference TRBV7-2 and TRBJ2-1): GAGVSQSPSNKVTEKGKDVELRCDPISGHTALYWYRQSLGQGLEFLIYFQGNSAPDKSGLPSDRFSAERTGGSVSTLTIQRTQQEDSAVYLCASSRDATYNEQFFGPGTRLTVL.

The chain uses TRBV7-2 and TRBJ1-5; D uncertain. The CDR3 is 11 residues long. V dropped 6 bases and J dropped 14 bases, with 14 bases sitting between them. The germline gives CDR1 SGHTA, CDR2 FQGNSA. This chain's CDR3 is CASSSGLLEHF. The CDR3 DNA sequence: TGTGCCAGCAGTTCCGGACTGCTTGAGCATTTT.

The chain carries TRBV15 and TRBJ1-1; a possible D gene is TRBD1 (5 bases). The CDR3 contains 14 residues. Per the germline V gene, CDR1 is LNHNV and CDR2 is YYDKDF (reference sequence). V was clipped by 1 base and J by 5 bases, with 11 bases between them. CDR3 in DNA: TGTGCCACCAGCAGAGCGGGGGGTCGTACTGAAGCTTTCTTT. Encoded protein: CATSRAGGRTEAFF.

There are a few counts of this clonotype. The V call is TRBV27, the J call TRBJ1-1; D unresolved. The germline V and J ends were trimmed by 3 bases and 0 bases, with 14 bases remaining between them. The germline gives CDR1 MNHEY, CDR2 SMNVEV (reference sequence). The CDR3 consists of 16 residues. The CDR3 is CASSLGRLYMNTEAFF. The CDR3 nucleotides read TGTGCCAGCAGTTTGGGCAGGTTATACATGAACACTGAAGCTTTCTTT.

Of note for this clonotype: One junction end disagrees with the germline gene, perhaps due to a read error. CDR3: CASSSPGLYNKQFF. CDR3 sequence (DNA): TGTGCCAGCAGCTCTCCGGGACTCTACAATAAGCAGTTCTTC. This chain connects TRBV7-2 to TRBJ2-1, with a weak D call TRBD2 (6 bases). Germline CDR1 is SGHTA and CDR2 is FQGNSA. The CDR3 is 14 amino acids. The full variable domain, with the rest looked up from reference TRBV7-2 and TRBJ2-1, is GAGVSQSPSNKVTEKGKDVELRCDPISGHTALYWYRQSLGQGLEFLIYFQGNSAPDKSGLPSDRFSAERTGGSVSTLTIQRTQQEDSAVYLCASSSPGLYNKQFFGPGTRLTVL.

The chain combines TRBV4-1 with TRBJ2-1; TRBD1 or TRBD2 may be the D gene (5 bases each). The V end lost 1 base, the J end lost 12 bases, and 16 bases lay between the germline ends. Per germline, CDR1 MGHRA and CDR2 YSYEKL. The CDR3 extends over 14 amino acids. CDR3 protein: CASSQGGTGTGQFF. The CDR3 bases are TGCGCCAGCAGCCAAGGTGGGACCGGGACCGGGCAGTTCTTC.

The J gene is TRBJ2-4, the V gene TRBV7-2; D may be TRBD1 or TRBD2 (6 bases each). CDR3 length equals 15 residues. Between the trimmed V and J ends, which lost 6 bases and 5 bases, there was a span of 17 bases. Germline CDR1 is SGHTA and CDR2 is FQGNSA. CDR3 DNA: TGTGCCAGCAGAGACAAGGTCGGGGGCCAAAACATTCAGTACTTC. Translating gives CASRDKVGGQNIQYF.

This chain connects TRBV7-9 to TRBJ1-1; the D gene is possibly TRBD1 (5 bases). V gave up 5 bases and J gave up 11 bases, with 18 bases separating them. The length of the CDR3 is 13 residues. In germline, CDR1 is SEHNR, CDR2 FQNEAQ (reference sequence). This CDR3 is CASSPDRPLAAFF. In nucleotides, the CDR3 is TGTGCCAGCAGCCCTGACAGACCGCTAGCGGCTTTCTTT.

The chain couples TRBV5-5 to TRBJ1-1; TRBD1 might be the D (5 bases). Trimming took 4 bases from V and 0 from J, leaving 13 bases between them. Germline V lookup: CDR1 SGHKS, CDR2 YYEKEE (reference sequence). This CDR3 contains 15 residues. This CDR3 reads CASSMGTRMNTEAFF. The CDR3 DNA follows: TGTGCCAGCAGCATGGGGACCCGTATGAACACTGAAGCTTTCTTT.

This clonotype was seen only a few times. The chain recombines TRBV4-1 with TRBJ1-5; D gene uncertain. V was shortened by 2 bases and J by 4 bases, with 12 bases between the two germline ends. The CDR3 runs 15 residues. The V gene's germline CDR1 is MGHRA and CDR2 YSYEKL. CDR3 nucleotide sequence: TGCGCCAGCAGCCAATCCGAAGTGAGAAATCAGCCCCAGCATTTT. This translates into CASSQSEVRNQPQHF.